This T cell receptor beta chain derives from a study of T cell responses to AZD1222 COVID-19 vaccine. Study-wide background: Second-dose recipients at about 4 or about 12 weeks were treated as one pooled group.

Losses at the gene ends were 8 bases for V and 7 bases for J; bases not matched to a gene: 10. Germline CDR1 and CDR2: LNHDA and SQIVND (reference sequence). This CDR3 contains 14 residues. Worth noting for this clone: Its antigen remains unidentified.

Assay: immunoSEQ multiplex PCR; the TCRdb copy retains only in-frame clones and omits some. This sample has 200,000 to 300,000 clones, with approximately 95% found just once. Study results and caveats: The reported proportion of spike-specific TCRs targeting unmutated variant regions was nearly half. Increased Spike-specific TCR breadth and depth were observed after two AZD1222 doses. Recipients of AZD1222 seropositive at baseline numbered only 6 or 7.

The receptor was isolated from an adult in good health. The chain carries TRBV19 and TRBJ2-1; TRBD2 matches 8 bases. The sequencing used peripheral blood, collected on day 0 of AZD1222 vaccination. The CDR3 nucleotides are TGTGCCAGTCGGAACGGGGGGGCCTCGAATGAGCAGTTCTTC. Its translation: CASRNGGASNEQFF.